A selection of T cell receptor beta chains follows, all from one sample in a study of T cell repertoires in cytomegalovirus infection. TCRdb passed the reads through MiXCR, listing each CDR3 protein once. The sample yields approximately 73,000 distinct CDR3 sequences, roughly 40% seen once. These receptors' targets are unknown. This material consisted of CD8+ T cells from cultured PBMCs, taken from culture after CMV antigen stimulation. Receptors originate from a human donor in good health (CMV status not recorded). Some clones in this sample may be carry-over from other donors' samples. Each CDR3 is given with its conserved first and last residue. The order of the fields is clone size, D gene, V gene, J gene, CDR3 protein, CDR3 DNA. D genes are given only for firm matches. For some rows the clone size is stated as once, few or many, or as a class when expanded; others skip it.

.	.	TRBV27	TRBJ1-1	CASGRGSTEAFF	TGTGCCAGCGGTAGGGGTAGTACTGAAGCTTTCTTT
.	.	TRBV14	TRBJ2-3	CASSQDPSGLDTQYF	TGTGCCAGCAGCCAAGATCCCAGCGGGTTAGATACGCAGTATTTT
.	.	TRBV7-9	TRBJ2-3	CASSLEIGGAGTDTQYF	TGTGCCAGCAGCTTAGAGATTGGGGGCGCGGGCACAGATACGCAGTATTTT
few	.	TRBV4-3	TRBJ2-3	CASSQDLGTPSGGTDTQYF	TGCGCCAGCAGCCAAGATTTGGGGACCCCATCCGGCGGCACAGATACGCAGTATTTT
few	.	TRBV6-6	TRBJ2-2	CASSYLAQGLDTGELFF	TGTGCCAGCAGTTATCTGGCCCAGGGACTGGACACCGGGGAGCTGTTTTTT
.	TRBD1	TRBV19	TRBJ2-2	CASSLRDRGYTGELFF	TGTGCCAGTAGTCTCCGGGACAGGGGCTACACCGGGGAGCTGTTTTTT
few	TRBD1	TRBV29-1	TRBJ2-7	CSVQDRGLPYEQYF	TGCAGCGTTCAAGACAGGGGGTTGCCCTACGAGCAGTACTTC
.	.	TRBV27	TRBJ1-1	CASSWAGRHTEAFF	TGTGCCAGCAGTTGGGCGGGTAGACATACTGAAGCTTTCTTT
.	.	TRBV7-7	TRBJ2-7	CASSPSMSYEQYF	TGTGCTAGCAGCCCAAGTATGAGCTACGAGCAGTACTTC
.	.	TRBV20-1	TRBJ2-1	CSARDLLSSYNEQFF	TGCAGTGCTAGAGATCTACTGAGCTCCTACAATGAGCAGTTCTTC
.	.	TRBV6-6	TRBJ1-5	CASSLPGAGQPQHF	TGTGCCAGCAGTCTCCCGGGGGCTGGCCAGCCCCAGCATTTT
few	TRBD1	TRBV29-1	TRBJ2-2	CSVYRGAGELFF	TGCAGCGTATACAGGGGGGCCGGGGAGCTGTTTTTT
.	.	TRBV7-9	TRBJ1-5	CASSPAVSNQPQHF	TGTGCCAGCAGCCCCGCGGTTTCCAATCAGCCCCAGCATTTT
.	.	TRBV6-6	TRBJ2-1	CASSYRTHEQFF	TGTGCCAGCAGTTACCGGACCCATGAGCAGTTCTTC
.	.	TRBV7-9	TRBJ2-1	CASSLGANEQFF	TGTGCCAGCAGCTTAGGGGCTAATGAGCAGTTCTTC
many	TRBD1	TRBV5-6	TRBJ2-5	CASSPGTGLRSETQYF	TGTGCCAGCAGCCCGGGGACAGGCCTGCGTTCGGAGACCCAGTACTTC
.	TRBD1	TRBV27	TRBJ2-2	CASSGQGATGELFF	TGTGCCAGCAGCGGACAGGGGGCCACCGGGGAGCTGTTTTTT
.	.	TRBV27	TRBJ1-2	CASSSNGVGYGYTF	TGTGCCAGCAGTTCAAATGGGGTGGGATATGGCTACACCTTC
.	.	TRBV11-2	TRBJ2-5	CASSSEFQGQETQYF	TGTGCCAGCAGCTCAGAGTTCCAGGGCCAAGAGACCCAGTACTTC
few	TRBD1	TRBV4-1	TRBJ2-1	CASSQDGTGGAKYNEQFF	TGCGCCAGCAGCCAAGATGGGACAGGGGGCGCGAAATACAATGAGCAGTTCTTC
few	TRBD1	TRBV11-2	TRBJ2-2	CAGRGTGELFF	TGTGCGGGCAGGGGGACCGGGGAGCTGTTTTTT
few	.	TRBV7-9	TRBJ1-6	CASSPVGSYNSPLHF	TGTGCCAGCAGCCCGGTCGGCTCCTATAATTCACCCCTCCACTTT
few	TRBD2	TRBV7-2	TRBJ2-3	CASSVQRSGGFTDTQYF	TGTGCCAGCAGCGTTCAAAGAAGCGGGGGGTTCACAGATACGCAGTATTTT
.	TRBD1	TRBV7-9	TRBJ1-2	CASRYRGDYGYTF	TGTGCCAGCAGATACAGGGGCGACTATGGCTACACCTTC